This TCR beta chain was documented in a study of control samples from healthy donors and cancer patients. Profiled with immunoSEQ multiplex PCR; TCRdb holds only in-frame clones, not every one. The sample has approximately 100,000 clones, roughly nine tenths seen once. Germline lookup yields CDR1 MNHEY and CDR2 SVGAGI. V was clipped by 5 bases and J by 4 bases, with 9 bases between them. The CDR3 loop spans 13 amino acids. The sequenced sample consisted of blood. The chain employs TRBV6-5 and TRBJ1-5, with D tentatively TRBD1 (6 bases). This TCR was sampled from a man under 40 in good health. CDR3 residues: CASSPQGNQPQHF. In DNA, the CDR3 is TGTGCCAGCAGTCCGCAGGGGAATCAGCCCCAGCATTTT.